The present T cell receptor (beta chain) was sequenced within a study of a mutant IDH1 vaccine in newly diagnosed glioma. Study as a whole: First vaccine doses came 4-6 weeks after radiotherapy alone, or with temozolomide cycles. Whole-study findings and limits: Pseudoprogression appeared independent of alterations in top peripheral clonotypes.

As for this clone: Antigen: not known.

Sequencing was performed with immunoSEQ multiplex PCR; in TCRdb, only in-frame clones are kept and a portion is missing. The sample lists about 54,000 clones, approximately 80% seen once, with roughly 3.5% in the top ten. The V end lost 3 bases, the J end lost 2 bases, and 9 bases lay between the germline ends. Germline V lookup: CDR1 LNHDA, CDR2 SQIVND (reference sequence). This CDR3 comprises 14 residues. Indicated time point: week 5, during vaccination. Doses comprised 300 ug of mutant IDH1 20-mer peptide each, plus topical imiquimod. V and J are TRBV19 and TRBJ2-3; D ambiguous. This TCR came from a man aged 25-45 years with glioma. The starting material was PBMCs, obtained from a glioma patient whose treatment included an IDH1 peptide vaccine. The CDR3 sequence: CASSIGPATDTQYF. CDR3 in DNA: TGTGCCAGTAGTATTGGTCCGGCCACAGATACGCAGTATTTT. Based on the CDR3 plus reference TRBV19 and TRBJ2-3, the full variable domain is DGGITQSPKYLFRKEGQNVTLSCEQNLNHDAMYWYRQDPGQGLRLIYYSQIVNDFQKGDIAEGYSVSREKKESFPLTVTSAQKNPTAFYLCASSIGPATDTQYFGPGTRLTVL.